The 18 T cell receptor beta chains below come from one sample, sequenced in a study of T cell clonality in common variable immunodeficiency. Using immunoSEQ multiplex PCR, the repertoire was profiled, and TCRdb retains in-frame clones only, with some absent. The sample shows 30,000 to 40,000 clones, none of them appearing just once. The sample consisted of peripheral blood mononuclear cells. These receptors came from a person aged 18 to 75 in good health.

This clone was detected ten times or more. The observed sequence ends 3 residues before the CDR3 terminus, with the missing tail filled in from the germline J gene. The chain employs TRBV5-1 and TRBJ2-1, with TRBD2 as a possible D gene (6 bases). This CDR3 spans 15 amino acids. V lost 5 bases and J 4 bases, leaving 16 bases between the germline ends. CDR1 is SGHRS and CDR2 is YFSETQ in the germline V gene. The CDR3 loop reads CASRWTGLGYNEQFF. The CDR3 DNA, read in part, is TGCGCCAGCAGATGGACGGGACTCGGGTACAATGAG.

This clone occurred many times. CDR3 bases read: TGCAGTGCTAGAAGTCCAGGGGGGCGACAAGAGACC. This gives the protein CSARSPGGRQET. The full CDR3 protein is CSARSPGGRQETQYF. The V gene is TRBV20-1, the J gene TRBJ2-5, with D possibly matching TRBD1 (7 bases). The read finishes 3 residues shy of the CDR3 end, and the germline J gene is used to complete it. The CDR3 sequence is 15 residues long. Germline V gene data show CDR1 as DFQATT and CDR2 as SNEGSKA (reference sequence). The V gene lost 2 bases and the J gene lost 2 bases, with 15 bases spanning the gap.

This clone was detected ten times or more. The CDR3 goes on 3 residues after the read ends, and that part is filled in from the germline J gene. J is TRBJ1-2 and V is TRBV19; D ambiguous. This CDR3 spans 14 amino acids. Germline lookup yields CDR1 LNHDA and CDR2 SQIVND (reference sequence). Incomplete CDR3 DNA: TGTGCCAGTAGTACGTCCGGGGTTCGGAAAGGC. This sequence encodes CASSTSGVRKG. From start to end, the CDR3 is CASSTSGVRKGYTF.

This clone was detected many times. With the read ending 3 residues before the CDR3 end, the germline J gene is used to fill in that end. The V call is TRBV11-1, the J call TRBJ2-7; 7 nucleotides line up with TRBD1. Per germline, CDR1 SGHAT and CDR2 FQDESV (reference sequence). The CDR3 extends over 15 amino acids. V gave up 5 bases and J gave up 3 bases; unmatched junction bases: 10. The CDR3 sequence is CASSLSTGSSYEQYF. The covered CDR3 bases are TGTGCCAGCAGCCTTTCGACAGGGTCAAGCTACGAG.

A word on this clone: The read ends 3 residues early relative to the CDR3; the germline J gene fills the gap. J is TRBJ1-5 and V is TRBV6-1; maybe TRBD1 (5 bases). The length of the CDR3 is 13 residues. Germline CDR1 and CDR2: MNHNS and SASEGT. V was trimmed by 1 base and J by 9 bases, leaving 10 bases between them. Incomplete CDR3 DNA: TGTGCCAGCAGTGAAGGGGGCGGTTGGCCC. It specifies CASSEGGGWP. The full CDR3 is CASSEGGGWPQHF.

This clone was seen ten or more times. CDR3 DNA (partial): TGTGCCTGGAGTGCTCCCCCCTGGGGGGTGCGGGAAAAA. Translated: CAWSAPPWGVREK. The complete CDR3 protein is CAWSAPPWGVREKLFF. This chain joins TRBV30 and TRBJ1-4, with TRBD1 as a possible D gene (5 bases). With the read ending 3 residues before the CDR3 end, the germline J gene is used to fill in that end. V lost 1 base and J 8 bases, leaving 20 bases between the germline ends. The CDR3 runs to 16 residues. Germline CDR1 reads GTSNPN; CDR2 reads SVGIG (reference sequence).

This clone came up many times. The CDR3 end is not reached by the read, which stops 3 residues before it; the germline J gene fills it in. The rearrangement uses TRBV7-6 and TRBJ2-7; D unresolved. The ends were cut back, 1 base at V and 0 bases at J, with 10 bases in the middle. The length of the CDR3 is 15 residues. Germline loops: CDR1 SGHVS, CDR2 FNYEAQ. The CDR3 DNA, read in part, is TGTGCCAGCAGCTTAGTCGTGCAGGACTCCTACGAG. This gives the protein CASSLVVQDSYE. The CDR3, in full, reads CASSLVVQDSYEQYF.

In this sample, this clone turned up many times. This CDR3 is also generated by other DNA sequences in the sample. The CDR3 loop is CSARDPGRDTDTQYF. CDR3 bases read: TGCAGTGCTAGAGATCCCGGGCGGGATACAGATACG. This chain links TRBV20-1 with TRBJ2-3; D possibly corresponds to TRBD2 (6 bases). The read is 3 residues too short to cover the CDR3 end, so that end is filled in from the germline J gene. The V gene's germline CDR1 is DFQATT and CDR2 SNEGSKA (reference sequence). The CDR3 is 15 amino acids. Trimming took 0 bases from V and 3 from J, leaving 13 bases between them.

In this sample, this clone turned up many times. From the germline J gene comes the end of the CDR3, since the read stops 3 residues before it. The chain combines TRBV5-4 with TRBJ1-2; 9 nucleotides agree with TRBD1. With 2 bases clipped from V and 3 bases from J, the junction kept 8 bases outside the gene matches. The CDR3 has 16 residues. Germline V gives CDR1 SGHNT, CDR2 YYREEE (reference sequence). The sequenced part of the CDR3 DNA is TGTGCCAGCAGCTTTGCTGCGGGACAGGGCGACTATGGC. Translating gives CASSFAAGQGDYG. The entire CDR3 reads CASSFAAGQGDYGYTF. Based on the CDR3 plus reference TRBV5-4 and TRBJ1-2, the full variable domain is ETGVTQSPTHLIKTRGQQVTLRCSSQSGHNTVSWYQQALGQGPQFIFQYYREEENGRGNFPPRFSGLQFPNYSSELNVNALELDDSALYLCASSFAAGQGDYGYTFGSGTRLTVV.

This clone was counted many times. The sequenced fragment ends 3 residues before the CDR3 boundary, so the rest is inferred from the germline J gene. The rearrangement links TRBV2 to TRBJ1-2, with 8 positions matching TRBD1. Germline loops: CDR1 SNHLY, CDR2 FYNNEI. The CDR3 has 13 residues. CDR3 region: CASTVRGQEGYTF. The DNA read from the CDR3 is TGTGCCAGCACGGTCAGGGGGCAAGAGGGC.

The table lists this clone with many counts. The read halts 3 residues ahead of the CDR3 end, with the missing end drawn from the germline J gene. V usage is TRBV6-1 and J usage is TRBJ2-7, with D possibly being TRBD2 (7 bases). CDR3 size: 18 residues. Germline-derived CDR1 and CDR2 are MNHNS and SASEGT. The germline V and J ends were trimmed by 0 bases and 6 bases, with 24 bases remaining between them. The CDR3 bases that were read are TGTGCCAGCAGTGAAGCGCTCGGGTGGGCGGGGGCCCGAGGCGAG. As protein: CASSEALGWAGARGE. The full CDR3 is CASSEALGWAGARGEQYF.

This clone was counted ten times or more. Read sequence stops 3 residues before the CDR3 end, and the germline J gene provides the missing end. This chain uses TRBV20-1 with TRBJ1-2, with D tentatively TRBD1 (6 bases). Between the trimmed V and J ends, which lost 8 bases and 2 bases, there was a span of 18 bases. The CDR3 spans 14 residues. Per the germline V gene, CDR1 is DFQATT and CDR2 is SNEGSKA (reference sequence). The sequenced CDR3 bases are TGCAGTACCCCAGAGGGGGAGAGAAACTATGGC. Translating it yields CSTPEGERNYG. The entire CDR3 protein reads CSTPEGERNYGYTF.

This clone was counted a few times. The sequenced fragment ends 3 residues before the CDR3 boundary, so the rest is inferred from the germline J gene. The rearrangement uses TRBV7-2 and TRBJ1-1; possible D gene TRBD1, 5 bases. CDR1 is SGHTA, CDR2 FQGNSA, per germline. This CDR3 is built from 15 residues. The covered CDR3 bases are TGTGCCAGCAGCCCCATCTTTATTCGGGGGGGTACG. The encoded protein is CASSPIFIRGGT. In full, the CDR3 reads CASSPIFIRGGTAFF.

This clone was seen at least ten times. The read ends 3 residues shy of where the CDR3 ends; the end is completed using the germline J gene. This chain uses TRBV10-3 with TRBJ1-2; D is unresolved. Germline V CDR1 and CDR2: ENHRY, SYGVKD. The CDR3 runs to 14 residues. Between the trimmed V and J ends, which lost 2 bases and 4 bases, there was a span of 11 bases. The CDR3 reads CAISEGGATYGYTF. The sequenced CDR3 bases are TGTGCCATCAGTGAGGGCGGAGCTACCTATGGC.

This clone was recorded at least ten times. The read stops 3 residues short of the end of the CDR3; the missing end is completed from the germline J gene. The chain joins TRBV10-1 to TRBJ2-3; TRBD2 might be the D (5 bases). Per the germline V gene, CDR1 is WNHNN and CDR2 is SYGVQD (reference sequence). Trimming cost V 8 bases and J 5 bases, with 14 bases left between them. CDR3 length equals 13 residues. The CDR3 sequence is CASSLAGIDTQYF. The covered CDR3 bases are TGCGCCAGCTCCCTAGCAGGAATAGATACG.

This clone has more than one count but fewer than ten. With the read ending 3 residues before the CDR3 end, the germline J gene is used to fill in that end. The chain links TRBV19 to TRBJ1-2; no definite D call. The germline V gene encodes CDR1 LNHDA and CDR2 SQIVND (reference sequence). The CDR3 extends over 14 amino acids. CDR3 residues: CASGVSTPYNDYTF. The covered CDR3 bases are TGTGCCAGTGGAGTTAGCACACCGTACAATGAC.

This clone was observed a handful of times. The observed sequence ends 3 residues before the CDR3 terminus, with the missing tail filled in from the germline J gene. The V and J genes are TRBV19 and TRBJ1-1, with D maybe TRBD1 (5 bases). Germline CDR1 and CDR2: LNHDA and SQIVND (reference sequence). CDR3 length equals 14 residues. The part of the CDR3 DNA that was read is TGTGCCAGTAGTTCTACACCAGACAGTCAGGAA. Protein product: CASSSTPDSQE. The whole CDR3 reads CASSSTPDSQEAFF.

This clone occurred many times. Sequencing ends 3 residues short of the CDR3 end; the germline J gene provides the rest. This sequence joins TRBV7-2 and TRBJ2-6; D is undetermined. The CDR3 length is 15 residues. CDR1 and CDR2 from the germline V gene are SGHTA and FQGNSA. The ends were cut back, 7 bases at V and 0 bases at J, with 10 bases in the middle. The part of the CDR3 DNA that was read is TGTGCCAGCACCCGTAGCTACTCTGGGGCCAACGTC. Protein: CASTRSYSGANV. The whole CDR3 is CASTRSYSGANVLTF.